Listed below are T cell receptor beta chains from one sample, sequenced in a study of cytomegalovirus exposure and HLA in healthy donors. Repertoires were generated with immunoSEQ multiplex PCR, while TCRdb's copy carries only in-frame clones and drops some. The sample yields more than 150,000 clones, 65% to 90% seen once. Specimen: PBMCs. The receptors derive from a woman aged 45-65 years in good health and CMV-seropositive. CDR3s include the opening cysteine and the closing phenylalanine or tryptophan. The D gene is left open where the match is weak. Size is omitted from some rows. Given values are once, few, many or a class for expanded clones.

J gene: TRBJ2-7; clone size: -; D gene: TRBD2; V gene: TRBV2; CDR3 DNA: TGTGCCAGCTCCAGCGGGGCCTACGAGCAGTACTTC; CDR3 protein: CASSSGAYEQYF
J gene: TRBJ2-7; clone size: -; D gene: TRBD1; V gene: TRBV6-1; CDR3 DNA: TGTGCCAGCAGTGAAGAAGTGGGACAGAGCGAGCAGTACTTC; CDR3 protein: CASSEEVGQSEQYF
J gene: TRBJ2-1; clone size: -; D gene: TRBD2; V gene: TRBV25-1; CDR3 DNA: TGTGCCAGCACAGGTGGCGGGGGGGAGGCTGGTGAGCAGTTCTTC; CDR3 protein: CASTGGGGEAGEQFF
J gene: TRBJ2-3; clone size: -; D gene: -; V gene: TRBV11-2; CDR3 DNA: TGTGCCAGCAGCTTAGAACGGACTGAATGGGATACGCAGTATTTT; CDR3 protein: CASSLERTEWDTQYF
J gene: TRBJ2-5; clone size: -; D gene: TRBD2; V gene: TRBV5-1; CDR3 DNA: TGCGCCAGCAGCTTGGCCGGGGGGGGCTTGGTAGAGACCCAGTACTTC; CDR3 protein: CASSLAGGGLVETQYF
J gene: TRBJ1-1; clone size: -; D gene: TRBD1; V gene: TRBV29-1; CDR3 DNA: TGCAGCGTTGAGAGGTTGGGACAGGGGGCCGGAGCTTTCTTT; CDR3 protein: CSVERLGQGAGAFF
J gene: TRBJ2-7; clone size: -; D gene: TRBD1; V gene: TRBV6-1; CDR3 DNA: TGTGCCAGCAGCCGACAGGGGCTCCCCTACGAGCAGTACTTC; CDR3 protein: CASSRQGLPYEQYF
J gene: TRBJ2-1; clone size: -; D gene: TRBD1; V gene: TRBV14; CDR3 DNA: TGTGCCAGCAGCCTTACAGGGGGGAGTGAGCAGTTCTTC; CDR3 protein: CASSLTGGSEQFF
J gene: TRBJ1-6; clone size: -; D gene: -; V gene: TRBV7-2; CDR3 DNA: TGTGCCAGCAGCTCAACAGGGAATTCACCCCTCCACTTT; CDR3 protein: CASSSTGNSPLHF
J gene: TRBJ1-2; clone size: -; D gene: -; V gene: TRBV30; CDR3 DNA: TGTGCCTGGAGTGCTAAACCCAAAACAGGAGTCAACTATGGCTACACCTTC; CDR3 protein: CAWSAKPKTGVNYGYTF
J gene: TRBJ2-3; clone size: -; D gene: TRBD1; V gene: TRBV6-7; CDR3 DNA: TGTGCCAGCAGCCCTAGGACAGGGCCTCCTCGTCCAGATACGCAGTATTTT; CDR3 protein: CASSPRTGPPRPDTQYF
J gene: TRBJ2-7; clone size: -; D gene: TRBD2; V gene: TRBV2; CDR3 DNA: TGTGCCAGCTTCGGGACTAGCGGATACTACGAGCAGTACTTC; CDR3 protein: CASFGTSGYYEQYF
J gene: TRBJ2-7; clone size: -; D gene: TRBD2; V gene: TRBV4-2; CDR3 DNA: TGTGCCAGCAGCCCGGGGGGTGGATCCTACGAGCAGTACTTC; CDR3 protein: CASSPGGGSYEQYF
J gene: TRBJ2-3; clone size: -; D gene: -; V gene: TRBV11-2; CDR3 DNA: TGTGCCAGCAGTCGCGGTTTACGGGGTTTGAGTACGCAGTATTTT; CDR3 protein: CASSRGLRGLSTQYF
J gene: TRBJ1-1; clone size: -; D gene: -; V gene: TRBV27; CDR3 DNA: TGTGCCAGCAGTTTAATGGGAGACACTGAAGCTTTCTTT; CDR3 protein: CASSLMGDTEAFF
J gene: TRBJ1-1; clone size: -; D gene: -; V gene: TRBV25-1; CDR3 DNA: TGTGCCAGCAGTGGTACAGGATACACTGAAGCTTTCTTT; CDR3 protein: CASSGTGYTEAFF
J gene: TRBJ1-2; clone size: few; D gene: TRBD1; V gene: TRBV6-5; CDR3 DNA: TGTGCCAGCAAATACAGGGGGAACTATGGCTACACCTTC; CDR3 protein: CASKYRGNYGYTF
J gene: TRBJ2-7; clone size: -; D gene: TRBD1; V gene: TRBV5-6; CDR3 DNA: TGTGCCAGCAGCTTGGGGGGGTGGGGACAGCCTTACGAGCAGTACTTC; CDR3 protein: CASSLGGWGQPYEQYF
J gene: TRBJ2-7; clone size: -; D gene: -; V gene: TRBV21-1; CDR3 DNA: TGTGCCAGCAGCAAAGAAGAGGGTTCCTACGAGCAGTACTTC; CDR3 protein: CASSKEEGSYEQYF
J gene: TRBJ2-7; clone size: -; D gene: TRBD2; V gene: TRBV27; CDR3 DNA: TGTGCCAGCAGTTTAAGGTTTAGCGGGGGAGACGAGCAGTACTTC; CDR3 protein: CASSLRFSGGDEQYF